These T cell receptor beta chains were read from a single sample in a study of high-grade serous ovarian cancer treatment subgroups. Profiling relied on immunoSEQ multiplex PCR, and the TCRdb table lists in-frame clones only, not all of them. The data contain about 11,000 clones, around 86% of them singletons. The source material was tumor tissue. These receptors all come from a human donor with high-grade serous ovarian cancer. Each CDR3 is given with its conserved first and last residue. The D gene is left open where the match is weak. The size entry is marked missing in some rows and otherwise reads once, few, many or a size class.

V	J	D	size	CDR3	DNA
TRBV11-2	TRBJ2-7	TRBD1	.	CASSPGTGWSAYEQYF	TGTGCCAGCAGCCCAGGGACAGGTTGGAGCGCCTACGAGCAGTACTTC
TRBV27	TRBJ2-1	.	.	CASSFPGDGPDNEQFF	TGTGCCAGCAGTTTTCCCGGGGACGGCCCGGACAATGAGCAGTTCTTC
TRBV6-4	TRBJ1-2	.	.	CASSEEGRTYGYTF	TGTGCCAGCAGTGAGGAGGGGAGGACCTATGGCTACACCTTC
TRBV27	TRBJ2-7	TRBD1	.	CASSPGQAYYEQYF	TGTGCCAGCAGCCCCGGACAGGCCTACTACGAGCAGTACTTC
TRBV7-9	TRBJ2-3	.	.	CASSSLRAHYPHF	TGTGCCAGCAGCTCCTTAAGAGCTCATTATCCCCATTTT
TRBV5-8	TRBJ2-1	.	.	CASSVGFGNNEQFF	TGTGCCAGCTCTGTCGGCTTCGGGAACAATGAGCAGTTCTTC
TRBV27	TRBJ2-7	TRBD2	.	CASSRTSGRVYEQYF	TGTGCCAGCAGTCGGACTAGCGGGAGGGTCTACGAGCAGTACTTC
TRBV18	TRBJ1-3	.	few	CASSPTGSGNTIYF	TGTGCCAGCTCACCAACAGGGTCTGGAAACACCATATATTTT
TRBV5-1	TRBJ2-7	TRBD2	.	CASSTLAGANYEQYF	TGCGCCAGCAGCACCCTAGCGGGAGCGAACTACGAGCAGTACTTC
TRBV6-1	TRBJ1-1	TRBD1	.	CAASTGGHTEAFF	TGTGCCGCCTCGACAGGGGGCCACACTGAAGCTTTCTTT
TRBV5-1	TRBJ2-3	TRBD2	.	CASSLVAPSGGSTDTQYF	TGCGCCAGCAGCTTGGTAGCTCCTAGCGGGGGGAGCACAGATACGCAGTATTTT
TRBV5-5	TRBJ1-1	.	.	CASSLTSINRTVILEAFF	TGTGCCAGCAGCTTGACCTCGATAAACCGGACAGTAATTTTAGAAGCTTTCTTT
TRBV5-6	TRBJ1-2	TRBD1	.	CASTGTGPTNYGYTF	TGTGCCAGCACCGGGACAGGGCCCACTAACTATGGCTACACCTTC
TRBV27	TRBJ2-5	TRBD1	.	CASSLRGPGETQYF	TGTGCCAGCAGTCTCAGGGGGCCTGGGGAGACCCAGTACTTC
TRBV19	TRBJ2-1	.	.	CASSIQGQLNEQFF	TGTGCCAGTAGTATCCAGGGCCAGTTAAATGAGCAGTTCTTC
TRBV18	TRBJ2-7	.	.	CASSQGQAGLEQYF	TGTGCCAGCTCCCAGGGGCAGGCAGGGCTCGAGCAGTACTTC
TRBV7-2	TRBJ2-5	TRBD1	.	CASSLGTGRGETQYF	TGTGCCAGCAGCTTAGGGACAGGGCGAGGAGAGACCCAGTACTTC
TRBV6-5	TRBJ2-7	.	.	CASSLDSMYYEQYF	TGTGCCAGCAGCCTGGACTCCATGTACTACGAGCAGTACTTC
TRBV7-9	TRBJ1-2	.	few	CALSGNGGYTF	TGTGCCTTGAGTGGGAATGGTGGCTACACCTTC
TRBV19	TRBJ1-2	.	few	CASSFEVGYGYTF	TGTGCCAGTAGTTTTGAGGTGGGCTATGGCTACACCTTC
TRBV11-2	TRBJ2-1	TRBD2	once	CASSLDLRTSGYNEQFF	TGTGCCAGCAGCTTAGACTTGCGGACTAGCGGCTACAATGAGCAGTTCTTC
TRBV30	TRBJ1-1	.	.	CAWSVDKTTEAFF	TGTGCCTGGAGTGTAGATAAGACCACTGAAGCTTTCTTT
TRBV15	TRBJ2-2	.	once	CATSSPVLRAGTGELFF	TGTGCCACCAGCAGTCCAGTCCTGCGGGCTGGCACCGGGGAGCTGTTTTTT
TRBV6-4	TRBJ2-3	TRBD2	.	CASSRREGTDTQYF	TGTGCCAGCAGTCGCCGGGAGGGCACAGATACGCAGTATTTT
TRBV5-1	TRBJ2-2	.	.	CASSSPVGVALEAKNTGELFF	TGCGCCAGCAGCTCCCCGGTTGGGGTAGCGCTGGAAGCAAAGAACACCGGGGAGCTGTTTTTT
TRBV6-5	TRBJ1-4	.	few	CASSYGGTNNEKLFF	TGTGCCAGCAGTTATGGTGGGACAAATAATGAAAAACTGTTTTTT
TRBV4-2	TRBJ2-7	.	.	CASSQDQYSGGAYEQYF	TGTGCCAGCAGCCAAGATCAGTACTCGGGCGGGGCCTACGAGCAGTACTTC
TRBV5-1	TRBJ2-7	TRBD1	.	CASSLAAGGTYEQYF	TGCGCCAGCAGCTTGGCGGCAGGGGGTACCTACGAGCAGTACTTC
TRBV6-1	TRBJ2-2	.	once	CASSVTTRNTGELFF	TGTGCCAGCAGTGTCACTACGAGGAACACCGGGGAGCTGTTTTTT
TRBV29-1	TRBJ2-6	TRBD2	.	CSFSGGAGANVLTF	TGCAGCTTTAGCGGGGGCGCTGGGGCCAACGTCCTGACTTTC
TRBV5-1	TRBJ1-4	TRBD1	.	CASSWGTGDEKLFF	TGCGCCAGCAGCTGGGGGACAGGGGATGAAAAACTGTTTTTT
TRBV6-1	TRBJ2-3	.	.	CASTQAKANTDTQYF	TGTGCCAGCACCCAAGCAAAGGCTAACACAGATACGCAGTATTTT